This T cell receptor (beta chain) was retrieved from a study of blood T cells in healthy people across ages. Using a J-beta primer mix together with a sample-barcoded 5' primer, a second PCR was run for about 7 to 12 cycles. Tags on each cDNA molecule came from a template-switch adaptor with 12 random nucleotides. MiXCR was run by TCRdb on the 5' RACE reads, yielding one entry per CDR3 protein. The profile covers hundreds of thousands of distinct CDR3 sequences, with approximately 59% appearing a single time and 25% to 35% taken by the ten largest. This clonotype was seen only once. The V gene end was trimmed by 3 bases and the J gene end by 4 bases; junction bases not matched to a gene: 9. The germline V gene has CDR1 MDHEN and CDR2 SYDVKM. CDR3 length: 15 amino acids.

The sequencing input was blood. This receptor was obtained from a man aged 30 to 45 in good health. The V gene is TRBV28, the J gene TRBJ2-7, with 7 bases identical to TRBD2. DNA of the CDR3: TGTGCCAGCAGTTTCCTGGAGGTTAGCGGGTACGAGCAGTACTTC. As protein: CASSFLEVSGYEQYF.